One sample yielded the 8 T cell receptor beta chains listed below, sequenced in a study of cytomegalovirus exposure and HLA in healthy donors. PCR involved 60 Vbeta and 13 Jbeta primers. Assay: immunoSEQ multiplex PCR; the TCRdb copy retains only in-frame clones and omits some. The sample lists fewer than 250,000 clones, 80% to 85% occurring once. The source material was PBMCs. Source of these receptors: a boy between 2 and 10 years old in good health and CMV-seronegative.

This rearrangement joins TRBV4-1 to TRBJ2-7; 7 positions match TRBD1. Germline CDR1 and CDR2: MGHRA and YSYEKL. The trim removed 4 bases at V and 0 bases at J, leaving 9 bases unmatched. This CDR3 is 16 amino acids long. For the CDR3, the DNA is TGCGCCAGCAGCCCGCTTGGGACAGCCCTCTCCTACGAGCAGTACTTC. It is translated as CASSPLGTALSYEQYF.

The chain is built from TRBV13 and TRBJ2-5; the D is unclear. This CDR3 has 13 residues. Trimming left V 5 bases short and J 6 bases short, with 13 bases between. Per the germline V gene, CDR1 is PRHDT and CDR2 is FYEKMQ (reference sequence). CDR3 sequence (DNA): TGTGCCAGCAGCCTGGGCCAGCTAAAGACCCAGTACTTC. The encoded protein is CASSLGQLKTQYF.

The chain uses TRBV15 and TRBJ2-5; D gene uncertain. Trimming removed 0 bases from V and 4 bases from J, with 12 bases in between. Germline V gene data show CDR1 as LNHNV and CDR2 as YYDKDF (reference sequence). This CDR3 comprises 15 residues. In nucleotides, the CDR3 is TGTGCCACCAGCAGAGATTACCGGTCTCCAGAGACCCAGTACTTC. Its protein product is CATSRDYRSPETQYF.

The chain combines TRBV2 with TRBJ2-1; no clear D. Germline CDR1 and CDR2: SNHLY and FYNNEI. V dropped 3 bases and J dropped 9 bases, with 3 bases sitting between them. This CDR3 has 10 residues. The CDR3 here is CASSESEQFF. The CDR3 DNA sequence: TGTGCCAGCAGTGAGAGTGAGCAGTTCTTC.

The chain links TRBV29-1 to TRBJ2-3, with 9 bases identical to TRBD2. CDR1 is SQVTM and CDR2 is ANQGSEA in the germline V gene. The ends lost 6 bases at V and 5 bases at J; junction bases unmatched: 9. The CDR3 runs 14 residues. CDR3 coding DNA: TGCAGCGTGCCCGGGACTAGCTCCCAAGATACGCAGTATTTT. Its translation: CSVPGTSSQDTQYF.

J is TRBJ2-3 and V is TRBV6-6; 8 bases match TRBD2. V dropped 2 bases and J dropped 5; count of bases not matched to a gene: 6. From germline, CDR1 is MNHNY and CDR2 SVGAGI (reference sequence). This CDR3 comprises 15 residues. The CDR3, as DNA: TGTGCCAGCAGTTACGTACGGGGGGGTAAAGATACGCAGTATTTT. It encodes CASSYVRGGKDTQYF.

The V call is TRBV6-5, the J call TRBJ2-5; no clear D gene. Trimming cost V 7 bases and J 1 base, with 10 bases left between them. Germline V gene sequence: CDR1 MNHEY, CDR2 SVGAGI. The CDR3 is 13 amino acids. For the CDR3, the DNA is TGTGCCAGCACTTCCAGTGCCCAAGAGACCCAGTACTTC. The encoded protein is CASTSSAQETQYF.

This chain joins TRBV6-1 and TRBJ2-3, with 10 bases matching TRBD1. The length of the CDR3 is 16 residues. V lost 3 bases and J lost 1; bases outside the gene matches: 4. Germline V CDR1 and CDR2: MNHNS, SASEGT. In DNA form, the CDR3 reads TGTGCCAGCAGTGAGCGCGGGACAGGGGGCACAGATACGCAGTATTTT. Residues: CASSERGTGGTDTQYF.